The sequence of this TCR beta chain was determined in a study of T cells in Graves' hyperthyroidism and ophthalmopathy (dated by TCRdb to about 2019). With respect to the entire study: Peripheral blood was sampled at the time of initial diagnosis, prior to any treatment. To identify distinguishing TCR V-J signatures, a discovery cohort of about 100 patients was used, comprising roughly 45 with Graves' ophthalmopathy and about 59 with stable Graves' hyperthyroidism. Whether ophthalmopathy could be predicted prospectively was tested in an independent validation cohort made up of 18 to 20 hyperthyroidism patients plus 17 patients who later progressed to ophthalmopathy. For training and testing, the roughly 97 patients in the discovery cohort were randomly divided in a 7:3 ratio. Thyroid tissue and blood T-cell repertoires from six Graves' hyperthyroidism patients were also compared in the study. Once sampling was done, hyperthyroidism patients were given methimazole at a starting dose of 30 mg daily, whereas ophthalmopathy patients were given high-dose intravenous methylprednisolone. According to the paper, TCR Vbeta CDR3 sequencing was carried out on over 130 peripheral blood samples, which came from over 40 ophthalmopathy, approximately 72 hyperthyroidism and roughly 17 progressor patients.

On this clonotype itself: Which antigen it targets is not known. A single base separates this from a much larger clone, so it may be a read error.

The TCR beta CDR3 regions were amplified from RNA transcripts. The TCR CDR3 was subjected to a first round of RT-PCR using the HTBI primer set and the Qiagen OneStep RT-PCR kit. The libraries were constructed in a second round of multiplex PCR and then size-selected and purified. Libraries were sequenced paired-end with 100 bp reads on an Illumina HiSeq2000. Per the source publication's procedure: SOAPnuke was used to process the raw data, throwing out any read that contained adapters or uncalled bases, had a mean Phred below 15, or lacked an exact constant-primer or identifier match. High-quality paired reads were merged using COPE v1.2.5, and each unique nucleotide sequence was defined as a clonotype. MiTCR v1.1 was used to align clonotypes to the IMGT TRBV, TRBD and TRBJ reference segments. Only V-J combinations with frequency above 0.0001, covering roughly 99% of repertoires, were analysed. The TCS score was defined as the ratio of F50 (clonal expansion) to E x V (chaos), calculated using BLOSUM62-based TCRdist between CDR3 peptides within each V-J. Welch's t-statistics and random forest reduced several hundred V-J features to around 14, which were used in a naive Bayes classifier (R e1071). The public sequencing data were trimmed at Q25 with fastp and processed into clonotypes with MiXCR by TCRdb, which kept only in-frame beta chains. Identical CDR3 proteins give one entry, which carries the most common genes and DNA. V and J calls and clone size were set by TCRdb, not the authors. In all, the sample holds hundreds of thousands of distinct CDR3 sequences, and 14% of those were seen once. The top ten hold around 9.6% of the sample.

Results and caveats for the whole study, not just this receptor: A 13 V-J signature model separated ophthalmopathy from stable hyperthyroidism, with 87.88% sensitivity and roughly 81% specificity in cross-validation and 80%/75% in testing. During validation, the model predicted progression to ophthalmopathy a median of about 6.3 months ahead of onset, with more than 55% sensitivity and less than 85% specificity. Most expanded thyroid clonotypes (frequency above 0.001) were also detected in blood, suggesting blood repertoires may reflect thyroid immune responses. Sample size was not statistically predetermined, and blinding of investigators to group allocation was not performed.

From the germline V gene, CDR1 is SQVTM and CDR2 is ANQGSEA. Counted from cysteine to phenylalanine, this CDR3 has 15 amino acids. CDR3 DNA is the only sequence kept; it has 45 bases, read in frame from the first base. The germline V and J ends show losses of 5 bases and 4 bases respectively, and no gene match explains 9 bases of the junction. Stable Graves' hyperthyroidism was defined as the absence of progression to ophthalmopathy over 18 months of follow-up. Hyperthyroidism patients were aged 18 to 65 years and newly diagnosed, with disease duration of less than 2 months. Exclusion was applied to patients with uncontrolled infections, other autoimmune diseases, pregnancy or lactation. Diagnoses were established on the basis of clinical symptoms, serum thyroxine and TRAb, thyroid ultrasound, and orbital computed tomography. Ficoll-Paque density gradient centrifugation was used to isolate PBMCs from 8.5 to 10 ml of fresh peripheral blood. Total RNA was extracted using Trizol reagent, and RNA quality was assessed on an Agilent 2100 Bioanalyzer.

The sequence joins TRBV29-1 to TRBJ2-2; 8 of the junction bases match TRBD1. The clonotype was recovered from a young woman with Graves' hyperthyroidism. Sequences were obtained from blood. The CDR3 protein sequence reads: CSVRMDRVVTGELFF. The nucleotide sequence is TGCAGCGTTAGAATGGACAGGGTTGTCACCGGGGAGCTGTTTTTT.